This paragraph reports one T cell receptor (beta chain). The table came from immunoSEQ multiplex PCR; TCRdb's copy has only in-frame clones and leaves some out. Here the sample spans more than 350,000 clones, 88% being singletons. This sample stems from a study of blood T cell repertoires in COVID-19. The receptor was derived from a woman between 18 and 29 years old who had been exposed to COVID-19. What was sequenced was PBMCs or T cells enriched from blood (not recorded which).

This chain's CDR3 is CASSLSGGLSTQYF. CDR3 bases: TGTGCCAGCAGCTTAAGCGGGGGCCTGTCGACCCAGTACTTC. The chain has TRBV7-3 and TRBJ2-5; D might be TRBD2 (7 bases). The germline V and J ends were trimmed by 1 base and 7 bases, with 13 bases remaining between them. This CDR3 comprises 14 residues. Germline values: CDR1 SGHTA, CDR2 FQGTGA. The full variable domain, with the rest looked up from reference TRBV7-3 and TRBJ2-5, is GAGVSQTPSNKVTEKGKYVELRCDPISGHTALYWYRQSLGQGPEFLIYFQGTGAADDSGLPNDRFFAVRPEGSVSTLKIQRTERGDSAVYLCASSLSGGLSTQYFGPGTRLLVL.